Shown below are 27 T cell receptor beta chains from a single sample sequenced in a study of blood T cell repertoires in COVID-19. TCRdb keeps only in-frame clones here, not all; method: immunoSEQ multiplex PCR. The sample lists around 36,000 clones, approximately 85% occurring once. Material: peripheral blood. Source of these receptors: a man between 60 and 75 years old with acute or convalescent COVID-19.

V and J are TRBV5-5 and TRBJ1-4, with D maybe TRBD1 (5 bases). CDR3 size: 15 residues. CDR1 and CDR2 from the germline V gene are SGHKS and YYEKEE (reference sequence). Trimming took off 4 bases at V and 5 bases at J, with 15 bases between the two ends. This CDR3 is CASSPAGLSNEKLFF. The DNA for the CDR3 is TGTGCCAGCAGCCCAGCAGGGCTCTCAAATGAAAAACTGTTTTTT.

The chain combines TRBV5-1 with TRBJ2-3, with 8 bases fitting TRBD2. Germline-derived CDR1 and CDR2 are SGHRS and YFSETQ. The CDR3 covers 15 residues. Trimming removed 4 bases from V and 0 bases from J; junction bases left unmatched: 4. The CDR3 coding sequence is TGCGCCAGCAGCACCTTAGCGGGGAGCACAGATACGCAGTATTTT. It specifies CASSTLAGSTDTQYF.

This chain links TRBV5-1 with TRBJ2-3; 11 bases match TRBD1. Per the germline V gene, CDR1 is SGHRS and CDR2 is YFSETQ. V was clipped by 4 bases and J by 4 bases; unmatched bases: 2. CDR3 size: 14 residues. The CDR3 here is CASSEGQGADTQYF. The CDR3 DNA sequence: TGCGCCAGCAGCGAGGGACAGGGGGCAGATACGCAGTATTTT.

The gene calls are TRBV13 and TRBJ2-3, with TRBD2 matching over 14 bases. CDR3 length: 20 residues. V lost 4 bases, J lost 0 bases, and 12 bases stayed unmatched. Germline values: CDR1 PRHDT, CDR2 FYEKMQ (reference sequence). The CDR3 nucleotides are TGTGCCAGCAGCTCATCCGGGACTAGCGGGAGAGGTGTGAGCACAGATACGCAGTATTTT. Protein sequence: CASSSSGTSGRGVSTDTQYF. The variable domain in full, completed from reference TRBV13 and TRBJ2-3, reads AAGVIQSPRHLIKEKRETATLKCYPIPRHDTVYWYQQGPGQDPQFLISFYEKMQSDKGSIPDRFSAQQFSDYHSELNMSSLELGDSALYFCASSSSGTSGRGVSTDTQYFGPGTRLTVL.

This sequence joins TRBV19 and TRBJ2-1, with 7 nucleotides matching TRBD2. Trimming removed 3 bases from V and 3 bases from J; junction bases left unmatched: 8. The germline gives CDR1 LNHDA, CDR2 SQIVND (reference sequence). CDR3 size: 16 residues. The CDR3 nucleotides are TGTGCCAGTAGTATTTCTAGCGGACTGGGCTACAATGAGCAGTTCTTC. Protein product: CASSISSGLGYNEQFF.

The genes are TRBV9 and TRBJ2-1; 11 bases match TRBD2. Germline V lookup: CDR1 SGDLS, CDR2 YYNGEE. V lost 0 bases and J lost 6; bases outside the gene matches: 2. This CDR3 comprises 15 residues. CDR3 loop: CASSVDLAGGNEQFF. The DNA for the CDR3 is TGTGCCAGCAGCGTAGACCTAGCGGGGGGCAATGAGCAGTTCTTC.

The genes are TRBV19 and TRBJ1-3; D gene ambiguous. Germline assignment: CDR1 LNHDA and CDR2 SQIVND (reference sequence). CDR3 length equals 14 residues. V was clipped by 5 bases and J by 3 bases, with 11 bases between them. In DNA, the CDR3 is TGTGCCAGTAGTCCCTCCCAACTTGGAAACACCATATATTTT. Translated: CASSPSQLGNTIYF.

This clone was observed once. The chain couples TRBV11-2 to TRBJ1-1; possibly TRBD1 for D (5 bases). V was cut by 5 bases and J by 7 bases, with 14 bases left in between. The CDR3 runs to 13 residues. Germline assignment: CDR1 SGHAT and CDR2 FQNNGV. The CDR3 reads CASSIFGALEAFF. CDR3 DNA sequence: TGTGCCAGCAGCATTTTTGGGGCTCTTGAAGCTTTCTTT.

The CDR3 protein is CASSQEGTYTGELFF. The CDR3 bases are TGTGCCAGCAGCCAAGAGGGGACTTACACCGGGGAGCTGTTTTTT. V usage is TRBV3-1 (or the pseudogene TRBV3-2) and J usage is TRBJ2-2; D is possibly TRBD2 (6 bases). Germline CDR1 reads LGHDT; CDR2 reads YNNKEL (reference sequence). V lost 0 bases and J lost 3, with 8 bases in between. The CDR3 runs 15 residues.

As DNA, the CDR3 is TGCGCCAGCGCGGGGGGGCTAGCGGGGACTAAAGAGACCCAGTACTTC. Its translation is CASAGGLAGTKETQYF. The chain carries TRBV5-1 and TRBJ2-5; 9 bases are shared with TRBD2. CDR3 length: 16 residues. The trim removed 7 bases at V and 3 bases at J, leaving 13 bases unmatched. The germline CDR1 and CDR2 sequences are SGHRS and YFSETQ.

This rearrangement joins TRBV2 to TRBJ2-3; 12 bases align to TRBD2. This CDR3 comprises 16 residues. V shed 4 bases and J 1 base; nucleotides not matched to a gene: 3. Germline values: CDR1 SNHLY, CDR2 FYNNEI. DNA for the CDR3: TGTGCCAGCAGTGCCCTAGCGGGGGGGGGCACAGATACGCAGTATTTT. This gives the protein CASSALAGGGTDTQYF. Full variable domain (rest looked up from reference TRBV2 and TRBJ2-3): EPEVTQTPSHQVTQMGQEVILRCVPISNHLYFYWYRQILGQKVEFLVSFYNNEISEKSEIFDDQFSVERPDGSNFTLKIRSTKLEDSAMYFCASSALAGGGTDTQYFGPGTRLTVL.

This clone turned up a few times. The chain uses TRBV4-2 and TRBJ1-5, with unresolved D. Germline V CDR1 and CDR2: LGHNA, YNFKEQ. Trimming stripped 0 bases from V and 7 bases from J, with 16 bases between. The CDR3 has 16 residues. The CDR3 here is CASSQDTWVPGQPQHF. The CDR3, as DNA: TGTGCCAGCAGCCAAGATACCTGGGTTCCCGGGCAGCCCCAGCATTTT.

This rearrangement joins TRBV20-1 to TRBJ2-3; the match to TRBD2 covers 8 bases. Germline CDR1 is DFQATT and CDR2 is SNEGSKA (reference sequence). V was clipped by 3 bases and J by 3 bases; unmatched bases: 8. This CDR3 has 15 amino acids. The CDR3 loop reads CSASSGLGLTDTQYF. As DNA, the CDR3 is TGCAGTGCTAGTTCGGGACTAGGTCTGACAGATACGCAGTATTTT.

The chain employs TRBV28 and TRBJ2-7; TRBD1 might be the D (6 bases). The CDR3 covers 14 residues. Germline CDR1 MDHEN, CDR2 SYDVKM. Trimming removed 2 bases at V and 2 bases at J, with 10 bases between. The CDR3 sequence is CASSLARGPYEQYF. CDR3 DNA sequence: TGTGCCAGCAGTTTAGCCAGGGGACCCTACGAGCAGTACTTC.

The chain links TRBV2 to TRBJ1-1; D possibly corresponds to TRBD1 (5 bases). CDR1 and CDR2 from the germline V gene are SNHLY and FYNNEI. V shed 8 bases and J shed 4 bases, with 23 bases lying between them. CDR3 length equals 16 residues. The CDR3, as DNA: TGTGCCAGCGGTCCGCAGGGAGCCGGGGGTGGCACTGAAGCTTTCTTT. It is translated as CASGPQGAGGGTEAFF.

The CDR3 DNA follows: TGTGCCACCTCTTACAGGGGCTCTGGAAACACCATATATTTT. Its protein is CATSYRGSGNTIYF. This chain uses TRBV3-1 (or the pseudogene TRBV3-2) with TRBJ1-3; 7 bases match TRBD1. V shed 10 bases and J 0 bases; nucleotides not matched to a gene: 6. The germline V gene has CDR1 LGHDT and CDR2 YNNKEL (reference sequence). The CDR3 has 14 amino acids.

The rearrangement links TRBV4-2 to TRBJ2-3; perhaps TRBD2 as D (5 bases). Trimming shortened V by 4 bases and J by 3 bases, and 14 bases separated the two germline ends. The CDR3 spans 15 residues. Germline CDR1 reads LGHNA; CDR2 reads YNFKEQ. The CDR3 bases are TGTGCCAGCAGCCGTGAAGGGAGCAGGACAGATACGCAGTATTTT. Its protein product is CASSREGSRTDTQYF.

This chain links TRBV10-3 with TRBJ2-5; 7 nucleotides align to TRBD2. With 8 bases clipped from V and 0 bases from J, the junction kept 9 bases outside the gene matches. This CDR3 has 15 amino acids. Germline CDR1 is ENHRY and CDR2 is SYGVKD. The CDR3 loop is CAIGRASRDQETQYF. The CDR3 DNA reads as TGTGCCATCGGGAGGGCTAGCAGGGACCAAGAGACCCAGTACTTC.

The V call is TRBV18, the J call TRBJ1-4, with D perhaps TRBD1 (5 bases). The CDR3 covers 15 residues. Looked up from germline, CDR1 is KGHSH and CDR2 is LQKENI. V was trimmed by 1 base and J by 8 bases, leaving 14 bases between them. CDR3 coding DNA: TGTGCCAGCTCACCACTCCGGGGGTCTAGGGAAAAACTGTTTTTT. This gives the protein CASSPLRGSREKLFF.

This clone showed up just once. The chain couples TRBV19 to TRBJ1-5; 8 nucleotides match TRBD1. The J segment lost 3 bases and the V segment lost 10 bases, leaving 14 bases of the junction unmatched. The CDR3 runs to 16 residues. The V gene's germline CDR1 is LNHDA and CDR2 SQIVND (reference sequence). The chain's CDR3 is CATEPQGAPDNQPQHF. CDR3 nucleotides: TGTGCCACCGAACCTCAGGGGGCGCCCGACAATCAGCCCCAGCATTTT.

V is TRBV9 and J is TRBJ1-5; TRBD1 aligns across 7 bases. Germline V lookup: CDR1 SGDLS, CDR2 YYNGEE. V lost 3 bases, J lost 3 bases, and 12 bases stayed unmatched. This CDR3 has 17 amino acids. The CDR3 sequence: CASSGGPETGSNQPQHF. For the CDR3, the DNA is TGTGCCAGCAGCGGAGGACCCGAGACAGGGTCCAATCAGCCCCAGCATTTT.

The rearrangement joins TRBV5-5 to TRBJ2-5; D is perhaps TRBD1 (5 bases). The CDR3 totals 13 residues. Germline values: CDR1 SGHKS, CDR2 YYEKEE (reference sequence). Between the trimmed V and J ends, which lost 7 bases and 6 bases, there was a span of 16 bases. The CDR3 DNA reads TGTGCCAGCTCCCCCGTTGGGGCAAAGACCCAGTACTTC. This encodes CASSPVGAKTQYF.

The rearrangement uses TRBV30 and TRBJ1-1; a possible D gene is TRBD1 (5 bases). V lost 5 bases to trimming and J lost 4 bases, with 11 bases between them. This CDR3 contains 12 residues. The germline V gene has CDR1 GTSNPN and CDR2 SVGIG (reference sequence). The CDR3 sequence: CAWGGGVTEAFF. In DNA, the CDR3 is TGTGCCTGGGGTGGGGGGGTCACTGAAGCTTTCTTT. Variable domain in full (rest from reference TRBV30 and TRBJ1-1): SQTIHQWPATLVQPVGSPLSLECTVEGTSNPNLYWYRQAAGRGLQLLFYSVGIGQISSEVPQNLSASRPQDRQFILSSKKLLLSDSGFYLCAWGGGVTEAFFGQGTRLTVV.

This clone was observed once. The chain combines TRBV27 with TRBJ2-7; the D gene is possibly TRBD1 (5 bases). Trimming removed 4 bases from V and 2 bases from J, with 12 bases in between. Germline lookup yields CDR1 MNHEY and CDR2 SMNVEV (reference sequence). The CDR3 totals 14 residues. The CDR3 DNA is TGTGCCAGCAGTTCCTGGGGCCAGCCCTACGAGCAGTACTTC. Translation: CASSSWGQPYEQYF.

The J gene is TRBJ2-2, the V gene TRBV4-3; D not certain. V was clipped by 0 bases and J by 4 bases, with 6 bases between them. The CDR3 has 14 amino acids. Germline CDR1 reads LGHNA; CDR2 reads YSLEER. This CDR3 reads CASSQDVLTGELFF. CDR3 nucleotides: TGCGCCAGCAGCCAAGATGTCCTCACCGGGGAGCTGTTTTTT.

This chain joins TRBV15 and TRBJ2-7; the D gene is possibly TRBD2 (6 bases). This CDR3 has 16 residues. CDR1 and CDR2 (germline): LNHNV, YYDKDF (reference sequence). V shed 0 bases and J shed 6 bases, with 18 bases lying between them. CDR3 region: CATSRDRGPPRGEQYF. CDR3 nucleotide sequence: TGTGCCACCAGCAGAGATCGAGGGCCTCCGCGGGGCGAGCAGTACTTC. Filled out from reference TRBV15 and TRBJ2-7, the complete variable domain reads DAMVIQNPRYQVTQFGKPVTLSCSQTLNHNVMYWYQQKSSQAPKLLFHYYDKDFNNEADTPDNFQSRRPNTSFCFLDIRSPGLGDTAMYLCATSRDRGPPRGEQYFGPGTRLTVT.

The chain recombines TRBV5-1 with TRBJ1-6, with a weak D call TRBD1 (5 bases). The CDR3 covers 14 residues. Germline V CDR1 and CDR2: SGHRS, YFSETQ. The ends were cut back, 4 bases at V and 5 bases at J, with 10 bases in the middle. In DNA form, the CDR3 reads TGCGCCAGCAGCATGAAAGGGGATAATTCACCCCTCCACTTT. Protein sequence: CASSMKGDNSPLHF. Drawing the rest from reference TRBV5-1 and TRBJ1-6, the complete variable domain is KAGVTQTPRYLIKTRGQQVTLSCSPISGHRSVSWYQQTPGQGLQFLFEYFSETQRNKGNFPGRFSGRQFSNSRSEMNVSTLELGDSALYLCASSMKGDNSPLHFGNGTRLTVT.